Below are 30 T cell receptor beta chains sequenced from a single sample in a study of T cell repertoires in cytomegalovirus infection. TCRdb redid the calling of the reads with MiXCR, one entry per CDR3 protein. The sample yields approximately 630,000 distinct CDR3 sequences, approximately 24% seen once. The sequencing sample was made of CD8+ T cells from PBMCs. Receptor source: a human donor in good health (CMV status not recorded). Some clones in this sample may be carry-over from other donors' samples.

The chain joins TRBV29-1 to TRBJ2-5; D might be TRBD2 (6 bases). V lost 5 bases, J lost 3 bases, and 10 bases lay in between. The V gene's germline CDR1 is SQVTM and CDR2 ANQGSEA. The CDR3 runs to 12 residues. DNA for the CDR3: TGCAGCGTTCGGGACTCCAAAGAGACCCAGTACTTC. Its protein product is CSVRDSKETQYF.

This clonotype occurred many times. CDR3 DNA sequence: TGTGCCAGCAGTTTGAGGGCCACGGACCCTCGCTATGGCTACACCTTC. Translating it yields CASSLRATDPRYGYTF. This chain uses TRBV28 with TRBJ1-2; D unclear. The CDR3 has 16 amino acids. V was pared by 3 bases and J by 4 bases, with 18 bases between. Germline V gene lookup returns CDR1 MDHEN and CDR2 SYDVKM.

This clonotype was counted only a few times. V and J are TRBV20-1 and TRBJ2-1, with TRBD2 matching over 15 bases. CDR1 and CDR2 (germline): DFQATT, SNEGSKA (reference sequence). V shed 1 base, J shed 5 bases, and the junction held 0 bases outside the gene matches. The CDR3 runs 15 residues. The CDR3 bases are TGCAGTGCTAGAGGGACTAGCGGGGGGGACAATGAGCAGTTCTTC. It yields the protein CSARGTSGGDNEQFF.

This clonotype occurred a few times. This rearrangement joins TRBV28 to TRBJ2-1; possibly TRBD1 for D (5 bases). V was clipped by 8 bases and J by 8 bases, with 16 bases between them. Germline V gives CDR1 MDHEN, CDR2 SYDVKM. The CDR3 consists of 13 residues. The CDR3 sequence is CASRLGRHDEQFF. CDR3 coding DNA: TGTGCCAGCCGCCTGGGGCGCCACGATGAGCAGTTCTTC.

There are many counts of this clonotype. The chain combines TRBV28 with TRBJ2-5, with 7 positions matching TRBD2. Germline CDR1 MDHEN, CDR2 SYDVKM. The CDR3 loop spans 15 amino acids. Trimming at V came to 4 bases and at J to 5 bases, leaving 10 bases not matched to a gene. CDR3 sequence reads: CASSSLAESRETQYF. In DNA form, the CDR3 reads TGTGCCAGCAGTTCGCTAGCGGAGTCGCGGGAGACCCAGTACTTC.

This clonotype was seen only a few times. The V gene is TRBV20-1, the J gene TRBJ2-3; D is unclear. Trimming stripped 5 bases from V and 4 bases from J, with 19 bases between. CDR3 size: 15 residues. Per germline, CDR1 DFQATT and CDR2 SNEGSKA (reference sequence). This CDR3 reads CSAPPSGPAPDTQYF. In DNA form, the CDR3 reads TGCAGTGCTCCACCCTCCGGGCCCGCCCCAGATACGCAGTATTTT.

Here the CDR3 reads CASSYPGRHYEQYF. The DNA of the CDR3 is TGTGCCAGCAGCTACCCGGGACGGCACTACGAGCAGTACTTC. The rearrangement uses TRBV7-9 and TRBJ2-7; D is perhaps TRBD1 or TRBD2 (5 bases each). CDR1 and CDR2 (germline): SEHNR, FQNEAQ (reference sequence). Trimming removed 4 bases at V and 3 bases at J, with 13 bases between. The CDR3 is 14 amino acids.

This sequence joins TRBV14 and TRBJ2-1; D is ambiguous. This CDR3 spans 13 amino acids. Looked up from germline, CDR1 is SGHDN and CDR2 is FVKESK. V lost 0 bases, J lost 8 bases, and 8 bases lay in between. CDR3 region: CASSQDGWDEQFF. CDR3 bases: TGTGCCAGCAGCCAAGATGGTTGGGATGAGCAGTTCTTC.

Many counts were recorded for this clonotype. The chain uses TRBV14 and TRBJ2-1; 7 nucleotides agree with TRBD1. The CDR3 is 16 residues long. V was clipped by 5 bases and J by 3 bases; unmatched bases: 10. Germline values: CDR1 SGHDN, CDR2 FVKESK. The CDR3 loop is CASSLTWTGFYNEQFF. The DNA of the CDR3 is TGTGCCAGCAGCTTAACATGGACAGGCTTCTACAATGAGCAGTTCTTC.

As concerns this clonotype: This may stem from a read error, because a much larger clone lies one nucleotide away. The rearrangement links TRBV7-4 to TRBJ2-5; 9 bases line up with TRBD1. Germline V gene sequence: CDR1 SGHVT, CDR2 SQSDAQ. The length of the CDR3 is 15 residues. The CDR3 region is CVSSHGTGTQETQYF. For the CDR3, the DNA is TGTGTCAGCAGCCACGGGACAGGGACCCAAGAGACCCAGTACTTC.

The sample holds a few counts of this clonotype. The chain has TRBV7-9 and TRBJ1-1; D gene unclear. Between the trimmed V and J ends, which lost 5 bases and 3 bases, there was a span of 13 bases. Germline V gene data show CDR1 as SEHNR and CDR2 as FQNEAQ (reference sequence). CDR3 length: 14 residues. The CDR3 nucleotides are TGTGCCAGCAGCCTCGGCCCTGGGGACACTGAAGCTTTCTTT. It codes for CASSLGPGDTEAFF. The variable domain in full, completed from reference TRBV7-9 and TRBJ1-1, reads DTGVSQNPRHKITKRGQNVTFRCDPISEHNRLYWYRQTLGQGPEFLTYFQNEAQLEKSRLLSDRFSAERPKGSFSTLEIQRTEQGDSAMYLCASSLGPGDTEAFFGQGTRLTVV.

This clonotype was seen more than once but under ten times. This chain joins TRBV29-1 and TRBJ2-6, with a possible D match to TRBD2 (7 bases). Germline loops: CDR1 SQVTM, CDR2 ANQGSEA. The CDR3 is made up of 18 amino acids. V was cut by 0 bases and J by 0 bases, with 15 bases left in between. This CDR3 is CSVEDRREGDSGANVLTF. The CDR3 DNA reads TGCAGCGTTGAAGATCGCAGGGAGGGGGACTCTGGGGCCAACGTCCTGACTTTC.

This clonotype has only a few counts. The V and J genes are TRBV2 and TRBJ2-6; no clear D. The CDR3 is 15 amino acids. Trimming left V 1 base short and J 0 bases short, with 4 bases between. Germline assignment: CDR1 SNHLY and CDR2 FYNNEI. The CDR3 protein is CASSEVPSGANVLTF. The CDR3 DNA reads as TGTGCCAGCAGTGAAGTACCCTCTGGGGCCAACGTCCTGACTTTC.

This clonotype was seen repeatedly, ten times or more. The V gene is TRBV27, the J gene TRBJ2-3, with 7 bases that match TRBD2. There are 16 residues in the CDR3. CDR1 MNHEY and CDR2 SMNVEV come from the germline V gene (reference sequence). Trimming at V came to 3 bases and at J to 0 bases, leaving 6 bases not matched to a gene. Written as DNA, the CDR3 is TGTGCCAGCAGTTTGGCGGGACTACCTAGCACAGATACGCAGTATTTT. Translating gives CASSLAGLPSTDTQYF.

Only a few counts were recorded for this clonotype. V is TRBV24-1 and J is TRBJ2-2; D is possibly TRBD2 (6 bases). Germline V gives CDR1 KGHDR, CDR2 SFDVKD. Deletions cut 1 base from V and 3 bases from J, with 8 bases between. The CDR3 totals 15 residues. The CDR3 spells CATSDFREDTGELFF. CDR3 in DNA: TGTGCCACCAGTGATTTTAGGGAGGACACCGGGGAGCTGTTTTTT.

This clonotype was found a few times. V usage is TRBV5-1 and J usage is TRBJ2-7; D possibly corresponds to TRBD2 (6 bases). V lost 0 bases to trimming and J lost 6 bases, with 10 bases between them. The CDR3 covers 13 residues. CDR1 is SGHRS, CDR2 YFSETQ, per germline. This CDR3 reads CASSLERGSEQYV. The CDR3 nucleotides are TGCGCCAGCAGCTTGGAACGGGGGAGCGAGCAGTACGTC.

J is TRBJ1-4 and V is TRBV24-1; tentatively, D is TRBD1 (6 bases). Per germline, CDR1 KGHDR and CDR2 SFDVKD. V lost 6 bases and J 7 bases, leaving 14 bases between the germline ends. This CDR3 has 14 amino acids. CDR3 residues: CATSTRDKPEKLFF. The CDR3 DNA reads as TGTGCCACCAGTACCCGGGACAAACCTGAAAAACTGTTTTTT.

This chain joins TRBV29-1 and TRBJ2-2; 9 bases agree with TRBD1. CDR1 SQVTM and CDR2 ANQGSEA come from the germline V gene. The CDR3 has 14 amino acids. V trimming: 4 bases; J trimming: 4 bases; junction bases outside the gene matches: 4. CDR3 protein: CSVAKQGATGELFF. CDR3 coding DNA: TGCAGCGTTGCAAAACAGGGGGCCACCGGGGAGCTGTTTTTT.

This rearrangement joins TRBV6-5 to TRBJ1-2; 7 nucleotides align to TRBD1. J lost 6 bases, V lost 6 bases, and 13 bases had no gene match. The CDR3 totals 15 residues. CDR1 is MNHEY and CDR2 is SVGAGI in the germline V gene. CDR3 coding DNA: TGTGCCAGCAGGATCCATACGGACAGGTGGGATGGCTACACCTTC. It yields the protein CASRIHTDRWDGYTF.

The chain carries TRBV7-2 and TRBJ2-7, with D tentatively TRBD1 (6 bases). Germline CDR1 is SGHTA and CDR2 is FQGNSA. The length of the CDR3 is 14 residues. V was cut by 1 base and J by 3 bases, with 10 bases left in between. The CDR3 loop is CASSLGDIFYEQYF. In nucleotides, the CDR3 is TGTGCCAGCAGCTTAGGGGACATTTTCTACGAGCAGTACTTC.

This clonotype was seen repeatedly, ten times or more. DNA for the CDR3: TGTGCCAGCAGTTTAAGCCCAGGGCGCGGCTACACCTTC. It encodes CASSLSPGRGYTF. This rearrangement joins TRBV12-3 or TRBV12-4 to TRBJ1-2; perhaps TRBD1 as D (5 bases). This CDR3 is built from 13 residues. V was trimmed by 2 bases and J by 8 bases, leaving 12 bases between them.

Worth noting for this clonotype: A junction boundary mismatches the germline segment, possibly from a read error. The rearrangement joins TRBV24-1 to TRBJ1-2; TRBD1 aligns across 9 bases. CDR3 size: 15 residues. The V gene's germline CDR1 is KGHDR and CDR2 SFDVKD. DNA for the CDR3: TGTGCCACCAGTGATTCCACAGGGGGCAGATATGGCCACACCTTC. This sequence encodes CATSDSTGGRYGHTF.

The chain combines TRBV5-4 with TRBJ2-1, with D uncertain. The CDR3 consists of 11 residues. The germline V and J ends were trimmed by 4 bases and 10 bases, with 9 bases remaining between them. Looked up from germline, CDR1 is SGHNT and CDR2 is YYREEE (reference sequence). The CDR3 DNA sequence: TGTGCCAGCAGCAAGACATCAGAGCAGTTCTTC. This translates into CASSKTSEQFF.

The V call is TRBV28, the J call TRBJ1-1; D may be TRBD1 (5 bases). Trimming shortened V by 2 bases and J by 4 bases, and 14 bases separated the two germline ends. The CDR3 runs to 15 residues. Looked up from germline, CDR1 is MDHEN and CDR2 is SYDVKM. Here the CDR3 reads CASSLKGGGVTEAFF. For the CDR3, the DNA is TGTGCCAGCAGTTTAAAGGGCGGAGGGGTCACTGAAGCTTTCTTT.

This clonotype was counted between two and nine times. This chain connects TRBV5-1 to TRBJ2-1; 7 positions agree with TRBD2. The CDR3 spans 16 residues. Germline loops: CDR1 SGHRS, CDR2 YFSETQ. V was clipped by 5 bases and J by 1 base; unmatched bases: 9. CDR3 in DNA: TGCGCCAGCAGGGCTACCAGCGGGGTTTCCTACAATGAGCAGTTCTTC. This encodes CASRATSGVSYNEQFF.

At least ten counts were recorded for this clonotype. This sequence joins TRBV10-3 and TRBJ2-1, with 7 bases that match TRBD1. The CDR3 extends over 14 amino acids. CDR1 ENHRY and CDR2 SYGVKD come from the germline V gene. The junction had 6 bases not matched to a gene; V was cut back by 6 bases and J by 4 bases. CDR3 sequence (DNA): TGTGCCATCAGGTCAGACAGGGTTTACAATGAGCAGTTCTTC. Protein: CAIRSDRVYNEQFF.

This clonotype was seen only a few times. This sequence joins TRBV14 and TRBJ2-2; D call uncertain. Trimming took 0 bases from V and 6 from J, leaving 8 bases between them. CDR3 length equals 14 residues. Germline V gene data show CDR1 as SGHDN and CDR2 as FVKESK. The CDR3 protein is CASSQEIGSGELFF. In DNA form, the CDR3 reads TGTGCCAGCAGCCAAGAGATAGGTTCCGGGGAGCTGTTTTTT.

This rearrangement joins TRBV12-3 or TRBV12-4 to TRBJ1-5; no clear D. This CDR3 spans 13 amino acids. V gave up 6 bases and J gave up 6 bases, with 12 bases separating them. The CDR3 DNA follows: TGTGCCAGCAGCTACGAGGTGGGTCAGCCCCAGCATTTT. Its protein is CASSYEVGQPQHF.

The chain uses TRBV19 and TRBJ1-6, with a weak D call TRBD1 (6 bases). CDR1 is LNHDA and CDR2 is SQIVND in the germline V gene (reference sequence). Deletions cut 5 bases from V and 7 bases from J, with 15 bases between. The CDR3 contains 15 residues. The CDR3 sequence is CASSWGAAENSPLHF. The CDR3 coding sequence is TGTGCCAGTAGTTGGGGGGCGGCGGAGAATTCACCCCTCCACTTT.

The chain links TRBV25-1 to TRBJ1-4; D gene ambiguous. With 7 bases removed from V and 1 base from J, the gap between germline ends came to 10 bases. This CDR3 has 14 residues. Germline V gene lookup returns CDR1 MGHDK and CDR2 SYGVNS. DNA for the CDR3: TGTGCCAGCAAATCAGATCTAACTAATGAAAAACTGTTTTTT. It translates to CASKSDLTNEKLFF.